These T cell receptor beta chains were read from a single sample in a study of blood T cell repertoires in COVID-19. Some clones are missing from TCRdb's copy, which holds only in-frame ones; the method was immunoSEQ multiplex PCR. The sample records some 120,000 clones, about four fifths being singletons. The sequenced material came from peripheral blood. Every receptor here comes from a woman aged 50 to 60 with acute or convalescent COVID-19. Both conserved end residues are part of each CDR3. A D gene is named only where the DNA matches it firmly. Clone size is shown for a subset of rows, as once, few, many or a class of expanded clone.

CATSDPGQGNTEAFF	TGTGCCACCAGTGACCCCGGACAGGGTAACACTGAAGCTTTCTTT	TRBJ1-1	.	TRBV24-1	TRBD1
CASSPAGGRAAFF	TGTGCCAGCTCACCCGCAGGGGGGCGAGCAGCTTTCTTT	TRBJ1-1	.	TRBV18	TRBD1
CASSHYTQGARGYTF	TGTGCCAGCAGCCACTACACACAGGGGGCGCGGGGCTACACCTTC	TRBJ1-2	few	TRBV11-2	TRBD1
CATSGDSRNYNEQFF	TGTGCCACCAGTGGGGACAGCCGGAACTACAATGAGCAGTTCTTC	TRBJ2-1	.	TRBV24-1	TRBD1
CASKVSSNSNQPQHF	TGTGCCAGCAAAGTTAGTAGTAATAGCAATCAGCCCCAGCATTTT	TRBJ1-5	.	TRBV2	.
CASSKVGQPQHF	TGTGCCAGCAGCAAAGTCGGTCAGCCCCAGCATTTT	TRBJ1-5	.	TRBV21-1	.
CASSVGRPRWGYTF	TGTGCCAGCAGTGTGGGCAGGCCCCGTTGGGGCTACACCTTC	TRBJ1-2	.	TRBV2	.
CASSSPGQAPSPLHF	TGTGCCAGCAGTTCACCGGGACAGGCCCCTTCACCCCTCCACTTT	TRBJ1-6	few	TRBV28	TRBD1
CASSWGQGAYEQFF	TGTGCCAGCAGCTGGGGACAGGGGGCCTATGAGCAGTTCTTC	TRBJ2-1	once	TRBV5-6	TRBD1
CASSKGGGLGNQPQHF	TGTGCCAGCAGCAAAGGTGGAGGGCTGGGCAATCAGCCCCAGCATTTT	TRBJ1-5	.	TRBV21-1	.
CATAVRGNYWNTEAFF	TGTGCCACCGCGGTACGGGGGAACTACTGGAACACTGAAGCTTTCTTT	TRBJ1-1	many	TRBV19	.
CASSLGGQGYGYTF	TGTGCCAGCAGCTTAGGCGGACAGGGTTATGGCTACACCTTC	TRBJ1-2	.	TRBV7-3	TRBD1
CAISEDRNYGYTF	TGTGCCATCAGTGAGGACAGAAACTATGGCTACACCTTC	TRBJ1-2	.	TRBV10-3	.
CASSTRLRGGSKNIQYF	TGTGCCAGCAGTACCCGCCTGAGGGGGGGTTCCAAAAACATTCAGTACTTC	TRBJ2-4	.	TRBV27	.
CAWSRGSNQPQHF	TGTGCCTGGAGTAGGGGGAGCAATCAGCCCCAGCATTTT	TRBJ1-5	.	TRBV30	.
CASSLAPGTDSQPQHF	TGCGCCAGCAGCTTGGCACCTGGGACAGATAGCCAGCCCCAGCATTTT	TRBJ1-5	.	TRBV5-1	TRBD1
CASSPHRDSAYEQYF	TGTGCCAGCAGCCCGCACCGGGACAGCGCCTACGAGCAGTACTTC	TRBJ2-7	.	TRBV6-5	TRBD1
CASSRLGQGTYNEQFF	TGTGCCAGCTCACGCCTGGGACAGGGGACGTACAATGAGCAGTTCTTC	TRBJ2-1	.	TRBV18	TRBD1
CASSRRRTGDSSYNSPLHF	TGTGCCAGTAGCCGTCGTAGGACAGGGGATAGCTCCTATAATTCACCCCTCCACTTT	TRBJ1-6	.	TRBV19	TRBD1
CASSPLRLATTSTDTQYF	TGCGCCAGCAGCCCCCTAAGGTTGGCGACGACTAGCACAGATACGCAGTATTTT	TRBJ2-3	few	TRBV4-1	.
CAWSGGGAGGPEAQYF	TGTGCCTGGAGTGGAGGAGGGGCGGGGGGCCCGGAGGCCCAGTACTTC	TRBJ2-5	.	TRBV30	TRBD2
CAISESDRGNQPQHF	TGTGCCATCAGTGAGTCGGACAGGGGTAATCAGCCCCAGCATTTT	TRBJ1-5	.	TRBV10-3	TRBD1
CASSVAGIGTGELFF	TGTGCCAGCAGCGTAGCAGGGATCGGCACCGGGGAGCTGTTTTTT	TRBJ2-2	.	TRBV9	.
CASRSGTGNEQYF	TGTGCCAGCAGATCCGGGACAGGGAACGAGCAGTACTTC	TRBJ2-7	.	TRBV2	TRBD1
CASYLPGNTQYF	TGTGCCAGCTATCTTCCGGGAAATACGCAGTATTTT	TRBJ2-3	.	TRBV2	.
CASSLEQGDNTEAFF	TGTGCCAGCAGCTTAGAACAGGGGGACAACACTGAAGCTTTCTTT	TRBJ1-1	.	TRBV13	TRBD1
CASSSGTDSNQPQHF	TGCGCCAGCAGCTCTGGGACAGATAGCAATCAGCCCCAGCATTTT	TRBJ1-5	.	TRBV5-1	TRBD1
CAGNQWTGTNYGYTF	TGTGCCGGCAACCAATGGACCGGGACAAACTATGGCTACACCTTC	TRBJ1-2	.	TRBV6-5	.
CSVFGGGAVNEQFF	TGCAGCGTTTTCGGCGGGGGGGCAGTTAATGAGCAGTTCTTC	TRBJ2-1	.	TRBV29-1	TRBD2
CASSLARGTTNEKLFF	TGCGCCAGCAGCTTGGCTCGGGGGACAACTAATGAAAAACTGTTTTTT	TRBJ1-4	.	TRBV5-1	.
CASSLYLKSGKQDTEAFF	TGTGCCAGCAGTTTATACTTGAAGTCAGGGAAACAGGACACTGAAGCTTTCTTT	TRBJ1-1	once	TRBV27	.
CASSFPPGTSFYEQYF	TGTGCCAGCAGCTTCCCCCCTGGGACTAGCTTTTACGAGCAGTACTTC	TRBJ2-7	once	TRBV7-2	TRBD2
CASTVLTGEQYF	TGTGCCAGCACGGTACTAACGGGCGAGCAGTACTTC	TRBJ2-7	once	TRBV2	.
CASSKREGAFF	TGTGCCAGCAGCAAAAGGGAGGGGGCTTTCTTT	TRBJ1-1	once	TRBV21-1	.
CASRATGQHTDTQYF	TGTGCCAGCAGGGCAACGGGACAGCACACAGATACGCAGTATTTT	TRBJ2-3	.	TRBV25-1	TRBD1
CASGGEGGNEQFF	TGTGCCAGCGGGGGCGAGGGGGGGAATGAGCAGTTCTTC	TRBJ2-1	.	TRBV2	.
CASSSTPIEQYF	TGTGCCAGCAGCTCTACCCCCATCGAGCAGTACTTC	TRBJ2-7	.	TRBV5-6	.
CASSEVQTGVDGYTF	TGTGCCAGCAGTGAGGTCCAAACAGGGGTAGATGGCTACACCTTC	TRBJ1-2	.	TRBV25-1	TRBD1
CASSPRQGENSPLHF	TGTGCCAGCAGCCCCCGACAGGGGGAGAATTCACCCCTCCACTTT	TRBJ1-6	.	TRBV3-1/TRBV3-2	TRBD1
CASSLVPGRGNTIYF	TGTGCCAGCAGCTTAGTTCCCGGGAGAGGAAACACCATATATTTT	TRBJ1-3	once	TRBV7-8	.
CASSFQGDRYGYTF	TGCGCCAGCAGCTTTCAGGGGGATAGGTATGGCTACACCTTC	TRBJ1-2	.	TRBV5-1	TRBD1
CAWSPGTYSNQPQHF	TGTGCCTGGAGTCCCGGGACTTATAGCAATCAGCCCCAGCATTTT	TRBJ1-5	few	TRBV30	.
CASSETDGYTF	TGTGCCAGCAGTGAAACTGATGGCTACACCTTC	TRBJ1-2	.	TRBV6-1	.
CASSFSGSGAEAFF	TGTGCCAGCAGCTTTTCAGGGTCGGGGGCTGAAGCTTTCTTT	TRBJ1-1	.	TRBV5-5	.
CASSEYSTRSVGNQPQHF	TGTGCCAGCAGTGAATATTCTACCAGGTCAGTAGGCAATCAGCCCCAGCATTTT	TRBJ1-5	.	TRBV6-1	.
CASRQGNTEAFF	TGTGCCTCCCGACAGGGGAACACTGAAGCTTTCTTT	TRBJ1-1	.	TRBV30	TRBD1
CASSPRDSSTDTQYF	TGTGCCAGCAGCCCCCGGGACAGTAGCACAGATACGCAGTATTTT	TRBJ2-3	.	TRBV7-8	TRBD1
CASSQVLSGGSYEQYF	TGTGCCAGCAGCCAAGTTCTGAGCGGGGGAAGCTACGAGCAGTACTTC	TRBJ2-7	.	TRBV14	TRBD2